This T cell receptor beta chain appears in the sequencing data of a study of blood T cell repertoires in COVID-19. Some clones are missing from TCRdb's copy, which holds only in-frame ones; the method was immunoSEQ multiplex PCR. The sample shows more than 400,000 clones, roughly 87% of them seen only once. The sequence was obtained from a woman between 18 and 29 years old who had recovered from COVID-19. Sample: PBMCs or T cells enriched from blood (not recorded which).

This CDR3 is CASRIGDPGTEAFF. CDR3 nucleotides: TGTGCCAGCAGAATAGGGGATCCCGGCACTGAAGCTTTCTTT. The genes are TRBV11-2 and TRBJ1-1, with a tentative D call TRBD1 (5 bases). The CDR3 is 14 residues long. V lost 6 bases, J lost 4 bases, and 15 bases lay in between. Germline V CDR1 and CDR2: SGHAT, FQNNGV.